The clone carrying this T cell receptor beta chain has more than one count but fewer than ten. This entry comes from a study of control samples from healthy donors and cancer patients. Some clones are missing from TCRdb's copy, which holds only in-frame ones; the method was immunoSEQ multiplex PCR. In the table there are roughly 400,000 clones, around 90% of which are singletons. CDR1 and CDR2 from the germline V gene are SGDLS and YYNGEE. Deletions cut 3 bases from V and 3 bases from J, with 16 bases between. The CDR3 length is 15 residues. Sample: PBMCs. The sequence came from a man in his forties with head and neck cancer. This chain connects TRBV9 to TRBJ2-7; tentative D call: TRBD1 (7 bases). This chain's CDR3 is CASSAGGTEGYEQYF. In nucleotides, the CDR3 is TGTGCCAGCAGCGCTGGGGGGACAGAAGGCTACGAGCAGTACTTC.